The 9 T cell receptor beta chains listed next were all sequenced from one sample in a study of PD-1 blockade in classical Hodgkin lymphoma. Here immunoSEQ multiplex PCR was the method, and the copy in TCRdb shows in-frame clones only, minus some. The sample shows about 23,000 clones, roughly 70% of them seen only once. After autologous stem cell transplantation all patients relapsed, and prior brentuximab vedotin exposure differed between cohorts. The specimen comprised peripheral blood mononuclear cells (PBMCs), sampled at baseline. These receptors were taken from a human donor with classical Hodgkin lymphoma.

This chain connects TRBV6-5 to TRBJ1-2; 10 bases agree with TRBD1. The J segment lost 4 bases and the V segment lost 5 bases, leaving 7 bases of the junction unmatched. This CDR3 is 15 amino acids long. Germline lookup yields CDR1 MNHEY and CDR2 SVGAGI. CDR3 nucleotides: TGTGCCAGCAGTCGTGGGACAGGGGTTACCTATGGCTACACCTTC. It is translated as CASSRGTGVTYGYTF.

The chain couples TRBV7-1 to TRBJ2-1; 13 bases map to TRBD2. TRBV7-1 belongs to the ORF category, with a function that is uncertain. V gave up 3 bases and J gave up 10 bases; unmatched junction bases: 6. This CDR3 region has 15 residues. The CDR3 region is CASSSTSGGPKEQFF. The CDR3 DNA is TGTGCCAGCAGCTCGACTAGCGGGGGGCCGAAGGAGCAGTTCTTC.

This sequence joins TRBV5-5 and TRBJ1-2; 7 nucleotides align to TRBD1. CDR3 length equals 12 residues. Germline CDR1 SGHKS, CDR2 YYEKEE (reference sequence). The V and J ends lost 2 bases and 8 bases, in that order; junction bases with no gene match: 3. The CDR3 loop is CASSLTGAGYTF. Written as DNA, the CDR3 is TGTGCCAGCAGCTTAACAGGGGCCGGCTACACCTTC.

By share, this clone counts as medium-sized. This rearrangement joins TRBV29-1 to TRBJ2-7, with D unclear. Germline values: CDR1 SQVTM, CDR2 ANQGSEA. V lost 5 bases and J lost 6, with 11 bases in between. The CDR3 has 11 amino acids. CDR3 protein: CSVLFWGEQYF. CDR3 bases: TGCAGCGTTCTTTTTTGGGGCGAGCAGTACTTC.

This clone was counted between two and nine times. The CDR3 protein is CASSPVWNEAFF. DNA for the CDR3: TGTGCCAGCAGCCCCGTCTGGAATGAAGCTTTCTTT. J is TRBJ1-1 and V is TRBV28, with D unresolved. Trimming removed 6 bases from V and 7 bases from J, with 12 bases in between. This CDR3 contains 12 residues. The germline V gene encodes CDR1 MDHEN and CDR2 SYDVKM.

The V gene is TRBV19, the J gene TRBJ2-2; 9 nucleotides match TRBD1. In germline, CDR1 is LNHDA, CDR2 SQIVND (reference sequence). Trimming removed 10 bases from V and 6 bases from J; junction bases left unmatched: 3. CDR3 length: 12 residues. CDR3 region: CAIRDRAGELFF. CDR3 sequence (DNA): TGTGCCATCCGGGACAGGGCCGGGGAGCTGTTTTTT. The variable domain in full, completed from reference TRBV19 and TRBJ2-2, reads DGGITQSPKYLFRKEGQNVTLSCEQNLNHDAMYWYRQDPGQGLRLIYYSQIVNDFQKGDIAEGYSVSREKKESFPLTVTSAQKNPTAFYLCAIRDRAGELFFGEGSRLTVL.

V and J are TRBV19 and TRBJ1-5, with D maybe TRBD1 (5 bases). V lost 1 base, J lost 6 bases, and 7 bases lay in between. This CDR3 is built from 13 residues. Germline V gene sequence: CDR1 LNHDA, CDR2 SQIVND (reference sequence). The CDR3 nucleotides are TGTGCCAGTAGTATAGGGCAGGGTCAGCCCCAGCATTTT. Its translation: CASSIGQGQPQHF.

The rearrangement uses TRBV9 and TRBJ2-6; the match to TRBD1 covers 9 bases. CDR1 is SGDLS and CDR2 is YYNGEE in the germline V gene. The CDR3 loop spans 19 amino acids. The V segment lost 1 base and the J segment 1 base; nucleotides outside the gene matches: 9. The CDR3 DNA follows: TGTGCCAGCAGCGTAACCCCGGGACAGGGTAGATCTGGGGCCAACGTCCTGACTTTC. It is translated as CASSVTPGQGRSGANVLTF.

Regarding this clone: As the CDR3 is not closed by the conserved phenylalanine or tryptophan, this likely results from a read error. No DNA is shown, since the ends of the CDR3 on it are uncertain; the CDR3 is the one TCRdb lists. J is TRBJ2-7 and V is TRBV23-1; the table names TRBD1, a call not compared with the DNA. TRBV23-1 carries the ORF label, with uncertain function. The CDR3 length is 13 residues, termini included. CDR3 protein: CASRFRDRGLPCP.